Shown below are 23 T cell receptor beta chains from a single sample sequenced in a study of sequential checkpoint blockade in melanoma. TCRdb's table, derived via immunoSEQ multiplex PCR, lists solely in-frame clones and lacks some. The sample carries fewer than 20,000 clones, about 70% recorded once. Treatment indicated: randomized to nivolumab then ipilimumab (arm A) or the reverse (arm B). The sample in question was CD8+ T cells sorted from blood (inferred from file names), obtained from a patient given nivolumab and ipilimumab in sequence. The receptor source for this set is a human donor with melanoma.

CDR3 coding DNA: TGTGCCAGCAGCCCAGGGTCTTGGGGTCAGCCCCAGCATTTT. As protein: CASSPGSWGQPQHF. The genes are TRBV9 and TRBJ1-5, with TRBD1 as a possible D gene (5 bases). This CDR3 has 14 amino acids. The germline V gene encodes CDR1 SGDLS and CDR2 YYNGEE. The V and J ends lost 4 bases and 6 bases respectively, with 14 bases between them.

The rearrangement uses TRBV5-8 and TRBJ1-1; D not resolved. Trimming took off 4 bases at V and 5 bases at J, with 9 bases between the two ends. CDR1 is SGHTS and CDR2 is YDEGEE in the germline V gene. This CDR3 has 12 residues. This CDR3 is CASSPTGTEAFF. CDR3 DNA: TGTGCCAGCAGCCCTACCGGGACTGAAGCTTTCTTT.

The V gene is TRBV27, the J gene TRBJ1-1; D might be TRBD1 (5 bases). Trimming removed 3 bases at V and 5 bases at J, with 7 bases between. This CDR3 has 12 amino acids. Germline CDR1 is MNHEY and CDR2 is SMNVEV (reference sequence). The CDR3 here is CASSFSGTEAFF. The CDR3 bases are TGTGCCAGCAGTTTCTCAGGGACTGAAGCTTTCTTT.

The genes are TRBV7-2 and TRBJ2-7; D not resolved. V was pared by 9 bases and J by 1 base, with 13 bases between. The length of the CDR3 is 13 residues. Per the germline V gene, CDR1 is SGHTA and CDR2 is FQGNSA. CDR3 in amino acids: CASLETPSYEQYF. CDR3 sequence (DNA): TGTGCCAGTCTCGAAACACCTTCCTACGAGCAGTACTTC.

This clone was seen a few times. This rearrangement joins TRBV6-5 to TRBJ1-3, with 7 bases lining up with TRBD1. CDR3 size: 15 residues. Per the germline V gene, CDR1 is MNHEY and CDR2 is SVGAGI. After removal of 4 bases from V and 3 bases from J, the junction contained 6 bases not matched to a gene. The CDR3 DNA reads TGTGCCAGCAGTTTACGCAGGGGGTATGGAAACACCATATATTTT. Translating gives CASSLRRGYGNTIYF.

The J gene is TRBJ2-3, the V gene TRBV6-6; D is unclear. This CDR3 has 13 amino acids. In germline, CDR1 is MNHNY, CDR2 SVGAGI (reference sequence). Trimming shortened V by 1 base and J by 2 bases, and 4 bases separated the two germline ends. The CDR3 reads CASSYLYTDTQYF. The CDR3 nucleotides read TGTGCCAGCAGTTACTTGTACACAGATACGCAGTATTTT.

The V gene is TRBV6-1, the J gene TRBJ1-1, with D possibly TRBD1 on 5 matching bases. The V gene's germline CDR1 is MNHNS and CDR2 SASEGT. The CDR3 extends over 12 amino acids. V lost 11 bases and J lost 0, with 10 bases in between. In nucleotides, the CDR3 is TGTGCCGCCAGGGCGGTGAACACTGAAGCTTTCTTT. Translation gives CAARAVNTEAFF.

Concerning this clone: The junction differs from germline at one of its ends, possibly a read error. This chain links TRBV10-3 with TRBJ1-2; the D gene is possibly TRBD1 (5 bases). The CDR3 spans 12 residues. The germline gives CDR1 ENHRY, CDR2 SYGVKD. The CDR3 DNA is TGTGCCAGCAGTCAGGACACGGGCGGCTACACCTTC. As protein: CASSQDTGGYTF.

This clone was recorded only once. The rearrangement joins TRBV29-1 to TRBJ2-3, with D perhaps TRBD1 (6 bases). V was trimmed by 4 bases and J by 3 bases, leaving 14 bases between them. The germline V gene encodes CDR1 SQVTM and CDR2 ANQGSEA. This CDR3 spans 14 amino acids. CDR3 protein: CSVGWGHLTDTQYF. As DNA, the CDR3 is TGCAGCGTTGGGTGGGGACACTTAACAGATACGCAGTATTTT.

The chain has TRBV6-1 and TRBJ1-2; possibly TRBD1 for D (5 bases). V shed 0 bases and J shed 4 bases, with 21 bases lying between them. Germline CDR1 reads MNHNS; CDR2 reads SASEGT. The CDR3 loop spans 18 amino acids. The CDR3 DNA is TGTGCCAGCAGTGAAGCAAATGCGGCCGGATCAGGGATCTATGGCTACACCTTC. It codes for CASSEANAAGSGIYGYTF.

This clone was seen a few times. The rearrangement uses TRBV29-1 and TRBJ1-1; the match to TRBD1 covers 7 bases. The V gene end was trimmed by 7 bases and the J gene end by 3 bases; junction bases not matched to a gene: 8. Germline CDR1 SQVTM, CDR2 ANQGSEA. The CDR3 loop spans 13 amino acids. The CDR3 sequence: CSATRDSDTEAFF. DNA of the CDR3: TGCAGCGCAACCCGGGACAGCGACACTGAAGCTTTCTTT.

CDR3 in amino acids: CASSVSHSPLHF. The CDR3 region has the DNA TGTGCCAGCAGCGTAAGCCATTCACCCCTCCACTTT. The chain combines TRBV9 with TRBJ1-6; D not certain. From germline, CDR1 is SGDLS and CDR2 YYNGEE. V shed 1 base and J shed 8 bases, with 4 bases lying between them. This CDR3 contains 12 residues.

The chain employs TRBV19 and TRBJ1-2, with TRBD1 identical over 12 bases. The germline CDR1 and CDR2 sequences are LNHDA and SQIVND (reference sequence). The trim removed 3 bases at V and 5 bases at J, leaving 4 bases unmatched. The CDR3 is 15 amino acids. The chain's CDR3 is CASSMGQGARYGYTF. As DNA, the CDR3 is TGTGCCAGTAGTATGGGACAGGGGGCGCGATATGGCTACACCTTC.

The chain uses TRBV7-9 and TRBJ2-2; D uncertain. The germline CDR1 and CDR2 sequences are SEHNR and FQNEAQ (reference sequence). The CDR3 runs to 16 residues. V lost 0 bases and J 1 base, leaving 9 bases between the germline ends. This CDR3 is CASSLAWQKNTGELFF. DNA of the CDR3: TGTGCCAGCAGCTTAGCTTGGCAGAAGAACACCGGGGAGCTGTTTTTT.

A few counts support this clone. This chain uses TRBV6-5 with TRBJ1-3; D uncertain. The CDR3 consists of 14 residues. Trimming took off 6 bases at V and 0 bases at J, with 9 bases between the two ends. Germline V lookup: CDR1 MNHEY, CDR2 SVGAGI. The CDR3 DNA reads TGTGCCAGCAGAATAGTCGCCTCTGGAAACACCATATATTTT. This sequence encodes CASRIVASGNTIYF.

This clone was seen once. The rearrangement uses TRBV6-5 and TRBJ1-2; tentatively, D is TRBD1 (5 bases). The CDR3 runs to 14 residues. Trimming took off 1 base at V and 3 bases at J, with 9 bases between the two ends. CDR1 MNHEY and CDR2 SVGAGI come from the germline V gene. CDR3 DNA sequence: TGTGCCAGCAGTTACTTTCCGGGGGACTATGGCTACACCTTC. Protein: CASSYFPGDYGYTF.

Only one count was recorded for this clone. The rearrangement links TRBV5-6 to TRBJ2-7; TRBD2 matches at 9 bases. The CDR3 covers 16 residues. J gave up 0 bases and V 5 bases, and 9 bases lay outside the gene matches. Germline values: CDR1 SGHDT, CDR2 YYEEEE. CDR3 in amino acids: CASSPIAGAHSYEQYF. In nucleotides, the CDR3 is TGTGCCAGCAGTCCAATAGCGGGGGCCCACTCCTACGAGCAGTACTTC.

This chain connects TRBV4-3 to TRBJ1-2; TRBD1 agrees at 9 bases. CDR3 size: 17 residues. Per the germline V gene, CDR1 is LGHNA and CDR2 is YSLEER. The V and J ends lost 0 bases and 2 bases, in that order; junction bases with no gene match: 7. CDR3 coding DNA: TGCGCCAGCAGCCAAGAGTGGGCGACAGGGGGGAACTATGGCTACACCTTC. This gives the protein CASSQEWATGGNYGYTF.

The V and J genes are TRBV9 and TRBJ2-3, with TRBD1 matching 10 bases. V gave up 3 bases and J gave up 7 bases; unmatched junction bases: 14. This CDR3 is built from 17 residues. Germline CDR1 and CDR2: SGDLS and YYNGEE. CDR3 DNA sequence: TGTGCCAGCAGCGGTGACAGGGGGCGGTCACAGGGATATACGCAGTATTTT. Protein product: CASSGDRGRSQGYTQYF.

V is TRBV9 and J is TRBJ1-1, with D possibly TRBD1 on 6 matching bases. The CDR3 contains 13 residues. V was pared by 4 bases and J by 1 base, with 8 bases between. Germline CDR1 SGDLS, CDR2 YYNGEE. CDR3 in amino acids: CASSSRGNTEAFF. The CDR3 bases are TGTGCCAGCAGCTCCAGGGGGAACACTGAAGCTTTCTTT. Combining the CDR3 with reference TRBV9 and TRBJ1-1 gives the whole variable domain DSGVTQTPKHLITATGQRVTLRCSPRSGDLSVYWYQQSLDQGLQFLIQYYNGEERAKGNILERFSAQQFPDLHSELNLSSLELGDSALYFCASSSRGNTEAFFGQGTRLTVV.

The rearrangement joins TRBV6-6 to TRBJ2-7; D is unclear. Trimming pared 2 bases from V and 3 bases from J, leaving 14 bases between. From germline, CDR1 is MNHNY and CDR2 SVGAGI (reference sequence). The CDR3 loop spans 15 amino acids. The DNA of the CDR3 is TGTGCCAGCAGTTACCATGGCTCACCAGACTACGAGCAGTACGTC. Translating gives CASSYHGSPDYEQYV.

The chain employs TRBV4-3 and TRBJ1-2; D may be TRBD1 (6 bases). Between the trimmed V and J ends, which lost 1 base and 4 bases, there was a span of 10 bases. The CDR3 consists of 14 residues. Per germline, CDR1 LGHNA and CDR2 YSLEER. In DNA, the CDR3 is TGCGCCAGCAGCCAAGGTCAGGGGTTCTATGGCTACACCTTC. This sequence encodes CASSQGQGFYGYTF.

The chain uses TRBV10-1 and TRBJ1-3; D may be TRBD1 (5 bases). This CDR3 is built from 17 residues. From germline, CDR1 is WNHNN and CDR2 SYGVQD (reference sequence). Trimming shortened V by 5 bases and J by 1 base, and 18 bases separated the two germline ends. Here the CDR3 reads CASSYHYTGLSGNTIYF. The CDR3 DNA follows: TGCGCCAGCAGTTACCACTACACGGGACTTTCTGGAAACACCATATATTTT.